This T cell receptor (beta chain) was captured in a study of cytomegalovirus exposure and HLA in healthy donors. Some clones are missing from TCRdb's copy, which holds only in-frame ones; the method was immunoSEQ multiplex PCR. The sample includes 220,000 or so clones, less than 85% of them seen just once. CDR1 is LNHDA and CDR2 is SQIVND in the germline V gene (reference sequence). Trimming left V 3 bases short and J 3 bases short, with 8 bases between. The CDR3 has 13 amino acids. The receptor was isolated from a woman between 18 and 29 years old in good health and CMV-seronegative. The chain recombines TRBV19 with TRBJ1-1; D unresolved. Input material: PBMCs. In nucleotides, the CDR3 is TGTGCCAGTAGTATTGGCGGATACACTGAAGCTTTCTTT. Encoded protein: CASSIGGYTEAFF.